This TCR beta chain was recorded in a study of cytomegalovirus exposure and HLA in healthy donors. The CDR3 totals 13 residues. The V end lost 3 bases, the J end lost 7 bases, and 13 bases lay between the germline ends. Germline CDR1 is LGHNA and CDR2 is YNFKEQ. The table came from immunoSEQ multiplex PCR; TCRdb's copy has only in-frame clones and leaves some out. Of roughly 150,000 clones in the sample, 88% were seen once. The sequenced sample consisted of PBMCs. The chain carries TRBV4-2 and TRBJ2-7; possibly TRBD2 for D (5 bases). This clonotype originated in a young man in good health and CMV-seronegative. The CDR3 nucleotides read TGTGCCAGCAGCCAGGGCCTAGCAGGAGAGCAGTACTTC. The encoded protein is CASSQGLAGEQYF.